Detailed here is one T cell receptor beta chain. This CDR3 spans 14 amino acids. Germline assignment: CDR1 SQVTM and CDR2 ANQGSEA. Primed by a sample-barcoded 5' primer and a J-beta primer mix, a second PCR proceeded for 7 to 11 cycles. TCRdb re-derived calls from the 5' RACE reads in MiXCR, one entry per CDR3 protein. The table records hundreds of thousands of distinct CDR3 sequences, under 45% of them present only once. This entry comes from a study of blood T cells in healthy people across ages. The sample consisted of blood. The receptor was derived from a man in his sixties in good health. The chain employs TRBV29-1 and TRBJ2-5; D possibly matches TRBD1 or TRBD2 (5 bases each). The better agreement between TRBJ2-7 and the DNA end casts doubt on the J call. CDR3 sequence reads: CSVVRDGELFEQYF. The DNA of the CDR3 is TGCAGCGTTGTACGGGACGGCGAACTCTTCGAGCAGTACTTC.